The 14 T cell receptor beta chains below were found in one sample sequenced in a study of cytomegalovirus exposure and HLA in healthy donors. 60 Vbeta and 13 Jbeta primers were used in PCR. This table comes from immunoSEQ multiplex PCR, and its TCRdb copy is limited to in-frame clones, with some not included. The sample yields approximately 160,000 clones, about 63% seen once. Sequences were obtained from PBMCs. The receptors stem from a woman in her forties in good health and CMV-seropositive.

The chain combines TRBV7-2 with TRBJ1-1; D might be TRBD1 (5 bases). Trimming cost V 2 bases and J 1 base, with 11 bases left between them. The CDR3 extends over 15 amino acids. From germline, CDR1 is SGHTA and CDR2 FQGNSA. CDR3 in DNA: TGTGCCAGCAGCTTACCGAAAACAGGGAACACTGAAGCTTTCTTT. Translation gives CASSLPKTGNTEAFF.

The chain employs TRBV2 and TRBJ2-1; 8 bases are shared with TRBD2. This CDR3 has 14 amino acids. V was clipped by 3 bases and J by 7 bases; unmatched bases: 5. CDR1 is SNHLY, CDR2 FYNNEI, per germline. The CDR3, as DNA: TGTGCCAGCAGTGACGGGGGGGCGGTGAATGAGCAGTTCTTC. The encoded protein is CASSDGGAVNEQFF.

The sample holds a few counts of this clone. J is TRBJ2-7 and V is TRBV7-2, with 11 bases identical to TRBD2. The V segment lost 6 bases and the J segment 7 bases; nucleotides outside the gene matches: 5. The CDR3 is 13 amino acids. Germline assignment: CDR1 SGHTA and CDR2 FQGNSA. The DNA of the CDR3 is TGTGCCAGCAGGCCTAGCGGGGGGTTGGAGCAGTACTTC. Translating it yields CASRPSGGLEQYF.

V gene TRBV7-2 combines with J gene TRBJ1-2; a possible D gene is TRBD1 (6 bases). V shed 5 bases and J shed 5 bases, with 18 bases lying between them. Germline CDR1 and CDR2: SGHTA and FQGNSA. CDR3 length: 15 residues. The CDR3: CASSRQQTGEYGYTF. Written as DNA, the CDR3 is TGTGCCAGCAGCCGTCAACAGACAGGAGAATATGGCTACACCTTC.

This sequence joins TRBV28 and TRBJ2-7; the match to TRBD2 covers 7 bases. The germline CDR1 and CDR2 sequences are MDHEN and SYDVKM. With 6 bases clipped from V and 6 bases from J, the junction kept 11 bases outside the gene matches. The CDR3 length is 14 residues. DNA for the CDR3: TGTGCCAGCAGCAATGGGGGGGGGAGTGGCGAGCAGTACTTC. Protein: CASSNGGGSGEQYF.

This clone was found a few times. The V gene is TRBV5-1, the J gene TRBJ2-7; possible D gene TRBD2, 5 bases. The CDR3 runs to 15 residues. CDR1 SGHRS and CDR2 YFSETQ come from the germline V gene. Trimming pared 1 base from V and 3 bases from J, leaving 14 bases between. CDR3 in DNA: TGCGCCAGCAGCTTGAACGGAGGAGGAGACTACGAGCAGTACTTC. Protein: CASSLNGGGDYEQYF.

This chain joins TRBV9 and TRBJ2-5, with 12 bases lining up with TRBD2. CDR3 length equals 14 residues. Germline CDR1 reads SGDLS; CDR2 reads YYNGEE. With 4 bases clipped from V and 4 bases from J, the junction kept 2 bases outside the gene matches. The CDR3 loop reads CASSLGLAGETQYF. DNA for the CDR3: TGTGCCAGCAGCCTGGGACTAGCGGGAGAGACCCAGTACTTC.

V gene TRBV7-2 combines with J gene TRBJ2-5; no clear D gene. V shed 2 bases and J shed 1 base, with 11 bases lying between them. The CDR3 length is 15 residues. Germline CDR1 is SGHTA and CDR2 is FQGNSA. The CDR3 is CASSLMASLQETQYF. DNA of the CDR3: TGTGCCAGCAGCTTAATGGCTTCGCTCCAAGAGACCCAGTACTTC.

This clone was picked up one time. This rearrangement joins TRBV2 to TRBJ2-1, with D tentatively TRBD1 (5 bases). Trimming removed 7 bases at V and 6 bases at J, with 13 bases between. There are 13 residues in the CDR3. Germline values: CDR1 SNHLY, CDR2 FYNNEI. The CDR3: CASIEGVGNEQFF. CDR3 sequence (DNA): TGTGCCAGCATAGAAGGGGTAGGCAATGAGCAGTTCTTC. The entire variable domain, with the rest obtained from reference TRBV2 and TRBJ2-1, is as follows: EPEVTQTPSHQVTQMGQEVILRCVPISNHLYFYWYRQILGQKVEFLVSFYNNEISEKSEIFDDQFSVERPDGSNFTLKIRSTKLEDSAMYFCASIEGVGNEQFFGPGTRLTVL.

This clone has a single count. The chain joins TRBV18 to TRBJ2-5; 9 positions match TRBD2. Germline CDR1 is KGHSH and CDR2 is LQKENI. The CDR3 has 15 amino acids. V lost 1 base to trimming and J lost 5 bases; unmatched junction nucleotides: 5. CDR3 residues: CASSPLAGASETQYF. CDR3 coding DNA: TGTGCCAGCTCACCACTAGCGGGGGCTTCGGAGACCCAGTACTTC.

V is TRBV7-2 and J is TRBJ1-4, with 10 bases aligning to TRBD1. The CDR3 spans 15 residues. Germline V gene data show CDR1 as SGHTA and CDR2 as FQGNSA. V shed 2 bases and J 6 bases; nucleotides not matched to a gene: 3. The CDR3 sequence: CASSLTGTGDEKLFF. Here the CDR3 DNA reads TGTGCCAGCAGCTTAACCGGGACAGGGGATGAAAAACTGTTTTTT.

There are a few counts of this clone. The gene calls are TRBV6-5 and TRBJ2-2; 8 nucleotides agree with TRBD1. CDR1 MNHEY and CDR2 SVGAGI come from the germline V gene. This CDR3 spans 16 amino acids. The junction had 7 bases not matched to a gene; V was cut back by 0 bases and J by 7 bases. The CDR3: CASSYSFQGAGGELFF. For the CDR3, the DNA is TGTGCCAGCAGTTACTCGTTCCAGGGGGCAGGCGGGGAGCTGTTTTTT.

This clone was picked up a small number of times. The V call is TRBV5-5, the J call TRBJ2-1; D might be TRBD2 (5 bases). The V gene's germline CDR1 is SGHKS and CDR2 YYEKEE (reference sequence). The ends were cut back, 4 bases at V and 2 bases at J, with 13 bases in the middle. The CDR3 is made up of 15 amino acids. The DNA of the CDR3 is TGTGCCAGCAGCCTCGACGGGGTCGCCTACAATGAGCAGTTCTTC. This translates into CASSLDGVAYNEQFF. Filled out from reference TRBV5-5 and TRBJ2-1, the complete variable domain reads DAGVTQSPTHLIKTRGQQVTLRCSPISGHKSVSWYQQVLGQGPQFIFQYYEKEERGRGNFPDRFSARQFPNYSSELNVNALLLGDSALYLCASSLDGVAYNEQFFGPGTRLTVL.

The chain carries TRBV9 and TRBJ2-1; D ambiguous. V lost 4 bases, J lost 0 bases, and 8 bases lay in between. The CDR3 contains 14 residues. Germline CDR1 SGDLS, CDR2 YYNGEE. CDR3 loop: CASSPQSSYNEQFF. DNA of the CDR3: TGTGCCAGCAGCCCACAGAGCTCCTACAATGAGCAGTTCTTC.